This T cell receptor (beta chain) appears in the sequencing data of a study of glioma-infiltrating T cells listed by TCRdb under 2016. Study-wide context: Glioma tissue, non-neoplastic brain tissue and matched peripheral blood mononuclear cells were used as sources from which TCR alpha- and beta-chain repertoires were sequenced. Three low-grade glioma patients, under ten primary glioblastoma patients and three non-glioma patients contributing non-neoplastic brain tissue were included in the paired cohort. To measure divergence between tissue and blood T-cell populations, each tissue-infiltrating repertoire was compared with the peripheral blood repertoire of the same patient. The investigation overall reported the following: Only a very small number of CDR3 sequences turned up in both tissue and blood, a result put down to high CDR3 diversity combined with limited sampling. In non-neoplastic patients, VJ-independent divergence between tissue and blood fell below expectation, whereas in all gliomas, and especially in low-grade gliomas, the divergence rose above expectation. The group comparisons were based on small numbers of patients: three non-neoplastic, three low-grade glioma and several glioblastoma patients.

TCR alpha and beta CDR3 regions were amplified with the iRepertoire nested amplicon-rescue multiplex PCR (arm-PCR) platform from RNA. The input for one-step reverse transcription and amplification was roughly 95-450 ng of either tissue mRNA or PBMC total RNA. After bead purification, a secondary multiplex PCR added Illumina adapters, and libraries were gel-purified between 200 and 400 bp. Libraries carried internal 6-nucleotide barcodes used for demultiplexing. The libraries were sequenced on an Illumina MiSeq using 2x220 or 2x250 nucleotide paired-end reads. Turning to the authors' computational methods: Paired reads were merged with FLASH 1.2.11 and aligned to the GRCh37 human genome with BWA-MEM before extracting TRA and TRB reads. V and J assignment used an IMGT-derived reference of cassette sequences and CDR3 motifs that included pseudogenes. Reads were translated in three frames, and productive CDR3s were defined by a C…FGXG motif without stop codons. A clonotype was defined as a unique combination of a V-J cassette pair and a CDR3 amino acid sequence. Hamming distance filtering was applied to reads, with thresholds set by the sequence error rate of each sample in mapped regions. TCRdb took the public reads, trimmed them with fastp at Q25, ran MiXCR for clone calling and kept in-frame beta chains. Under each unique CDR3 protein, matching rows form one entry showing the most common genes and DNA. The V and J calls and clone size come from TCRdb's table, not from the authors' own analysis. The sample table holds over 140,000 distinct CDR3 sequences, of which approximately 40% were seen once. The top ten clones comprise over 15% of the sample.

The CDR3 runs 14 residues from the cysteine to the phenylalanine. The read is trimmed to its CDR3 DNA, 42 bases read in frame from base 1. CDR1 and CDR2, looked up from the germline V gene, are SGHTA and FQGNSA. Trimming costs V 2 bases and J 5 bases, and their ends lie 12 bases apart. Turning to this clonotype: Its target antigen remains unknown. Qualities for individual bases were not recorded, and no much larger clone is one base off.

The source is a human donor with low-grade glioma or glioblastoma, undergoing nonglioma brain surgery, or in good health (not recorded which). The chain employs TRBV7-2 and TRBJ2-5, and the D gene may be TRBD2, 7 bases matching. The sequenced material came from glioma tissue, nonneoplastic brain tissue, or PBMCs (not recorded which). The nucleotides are TGTGCCAGCAGCTTAACCGGGGGGCACGAGACCCAGTACTTC. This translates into CASSLTGGHETQYF.